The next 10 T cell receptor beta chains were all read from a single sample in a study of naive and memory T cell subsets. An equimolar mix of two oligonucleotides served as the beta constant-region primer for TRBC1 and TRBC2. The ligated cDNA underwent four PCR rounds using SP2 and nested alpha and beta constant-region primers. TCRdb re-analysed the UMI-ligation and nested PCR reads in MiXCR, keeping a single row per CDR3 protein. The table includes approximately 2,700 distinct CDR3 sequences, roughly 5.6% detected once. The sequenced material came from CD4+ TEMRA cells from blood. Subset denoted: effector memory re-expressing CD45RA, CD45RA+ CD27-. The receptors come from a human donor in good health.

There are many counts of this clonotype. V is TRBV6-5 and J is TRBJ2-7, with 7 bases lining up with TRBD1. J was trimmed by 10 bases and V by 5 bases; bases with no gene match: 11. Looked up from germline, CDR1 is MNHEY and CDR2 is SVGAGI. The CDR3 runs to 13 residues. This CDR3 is CASSVPGQNYQYF. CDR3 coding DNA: TGTGCCAGCAGTGTCCCGGGACAGAATTATCAGTACTTC.

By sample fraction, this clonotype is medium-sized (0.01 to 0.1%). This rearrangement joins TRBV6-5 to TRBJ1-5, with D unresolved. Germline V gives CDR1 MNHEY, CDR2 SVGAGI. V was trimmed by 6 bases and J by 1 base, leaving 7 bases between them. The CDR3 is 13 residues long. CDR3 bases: TGTGCCAGCAGCAGTACCAGCAATCAGCCCCAGCATTTT. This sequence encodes CASSSTSNQPQHF.

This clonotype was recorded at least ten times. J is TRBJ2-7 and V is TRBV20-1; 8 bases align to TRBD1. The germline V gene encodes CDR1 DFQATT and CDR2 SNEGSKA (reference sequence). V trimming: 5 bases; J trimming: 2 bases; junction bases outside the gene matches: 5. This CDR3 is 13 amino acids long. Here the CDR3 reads CSAETGATYEQYF. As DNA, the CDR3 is TGCAGTGCTGAGACAGGGGCGACCTACGAGCAGTACTTC.

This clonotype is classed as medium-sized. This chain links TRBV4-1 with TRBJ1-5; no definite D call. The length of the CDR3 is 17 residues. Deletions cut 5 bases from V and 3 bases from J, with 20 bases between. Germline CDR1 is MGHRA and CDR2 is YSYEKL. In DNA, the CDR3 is TGCGCCAGCAGCGAAATCGACCTGGGATTTCACAATCAGCCCCAGCATTTT. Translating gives CASSEIDLGFHNQPQHF.

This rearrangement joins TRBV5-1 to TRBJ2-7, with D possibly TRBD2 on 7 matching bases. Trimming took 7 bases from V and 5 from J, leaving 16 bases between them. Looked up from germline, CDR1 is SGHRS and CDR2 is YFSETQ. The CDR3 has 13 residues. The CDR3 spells CASGGGGHNEQYF. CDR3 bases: TGCGCCAGCGGGGGCGGGGGTCATAACGAGCAGTACTTC.

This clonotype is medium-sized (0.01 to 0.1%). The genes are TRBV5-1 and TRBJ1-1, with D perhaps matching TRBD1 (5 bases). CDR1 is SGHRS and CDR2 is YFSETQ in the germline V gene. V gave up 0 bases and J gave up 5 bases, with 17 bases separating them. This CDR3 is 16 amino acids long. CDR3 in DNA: TGCGCCAGCAGCTTGGATTCCATAGGTTGGGGGACTGAAGCTTTCTTT. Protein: CASSLDSIGWGTEAFF.

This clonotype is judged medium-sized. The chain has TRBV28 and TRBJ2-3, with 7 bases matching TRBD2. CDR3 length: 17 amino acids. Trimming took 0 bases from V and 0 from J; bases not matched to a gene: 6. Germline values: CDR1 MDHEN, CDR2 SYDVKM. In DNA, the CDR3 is TGTGCCAGCAGTTTATGGTGGCTAGCGGAAAGCACAGATACGCAGTATTTT. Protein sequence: CASSLWWLAESTDTQYF.

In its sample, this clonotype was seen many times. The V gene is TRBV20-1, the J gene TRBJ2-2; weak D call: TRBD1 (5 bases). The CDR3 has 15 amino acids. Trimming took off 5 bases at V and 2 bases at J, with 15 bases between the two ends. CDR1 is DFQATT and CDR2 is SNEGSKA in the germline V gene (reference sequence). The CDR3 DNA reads TGCAGTGCTGCGGCTCAGGGTTCTAACACCGGGGAGCTGTTTTTT. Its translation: CSAAAQGSNTGELFF.

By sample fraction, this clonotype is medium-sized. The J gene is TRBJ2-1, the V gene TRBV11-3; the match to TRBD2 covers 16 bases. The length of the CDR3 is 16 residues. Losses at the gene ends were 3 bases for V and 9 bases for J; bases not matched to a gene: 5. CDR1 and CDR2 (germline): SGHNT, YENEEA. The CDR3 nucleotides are TGTGCCAGCAGCTTCGGCGGGACTAGCGGGGGGGGTGAGCAGTTCTTC. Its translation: CASSFGGTSGGGEQFF.

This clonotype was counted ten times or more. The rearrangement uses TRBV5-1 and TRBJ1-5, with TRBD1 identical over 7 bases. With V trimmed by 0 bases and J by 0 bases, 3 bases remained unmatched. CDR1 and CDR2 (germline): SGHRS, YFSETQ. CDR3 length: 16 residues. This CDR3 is CASSLGQGDSNQPQHF. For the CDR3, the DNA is TGCGCCAGCAGCTTGGGACAGGGAGATAGCAATCAGCCCCAGCATTTT.